This TCR beta chain was documented in a study of blood T cells in healthy people across ages. Findings and caveats of the study: One million T cells yielded diversity estimates that were considered underestimates. A greater number of naive CD4+ cells and higher diversity distinguished long-lived donors from aged donors. Among T cells, TCR beta diversity per million cells dropped roughly linearly as age rose.

Remarks on this clonotype: Its specificity is not known.

Alongside a J-beta primer mix, a sample-barcoded 5' primer served in a second PCR lasting about 7 to 12 cycles. TCRdb re-derived calls from the 5' RACE reads in MiXCR, one entry per CDR3 protein. The table records roughly 1,000,000 distinct CDR3 sequences, almost 25% of them present only once. J was trimmed by 4 bases and V by 5 bases; bases with no gene match: 7. Germline V lookup: CDR1 SGHTA, CDR2 FQGNSA. The CDR3 sequence is 14 residues long. These data were also filed under a second study, of T cells of mothers and their children.

The sequencing input was blood. The TCR comes from a girl aged 2 to 9 in good health. The V call is TRBV7-2, the J call TRBJ1-1; 7 bases are a match to TRBD1. The CDR3 loop reads CASSPLRGSTEAFF. DNA for the CDR3: TGTGCCAGCAGCCCCCTCAGGGGGAGCACTGAAGCTTTCTTT.